These 25 T cell receptor beta chains were all obtained from the same sample, sequenced in a study of beta chain features in type 1 diabetes. Regarding the study as a whole: Moderately but significantly shorter TCRB CDR3s were found in Type 1 diabetes patients in all four CD4+ subsets.

Expressed TCRB transcripts were sequenced after all isolated RNA was converted to cDNA. TCRdb's table, derived via immunoSEQ multiplex PCR, lists solely in-frame clones and lacks some. The sample has some 150,000 clones, approximately 13% seen once; the top ten hold 1.3%. Which antigens these TCRs recognize remains unknown. The sequenced material came from central memory CD4+ T cells from blood. The receptors shown here come from a man between 18 and 35 years old with type 1 diabetes.

This clone was found a few times. One end of the junction fails to match germline, which may point to a read error. V is TRBV7-8 and J is TRBJ2-4; perhaps TRBD1 as D (6 bases). The CDR3 consists of 14 residues. The germline V gene encodes CDR1 SGHVS and CDR2 FQNEAQ. The CDR3 bases are TGTGCCAGCAGCACCGATGGGCTGGGGGCCGAAAGACTCTTC. Its protein is CASSTDGLGAERLF.

This rearrangement joins TRBV30 to TRBJ1-2; unclear D gene. The CDR3 extends over 14 amino acids. In germline, CDR1 is GTSNPN, CDR2 SVGIG (reference sequence). V was trimmed by 1 base and J by 2 bases, leaving 11 bases between them. The CDR3 region is CAWSDRVANYGYTF. CDR3 coding DNA: TGTGCCTGGAGTGATAGGGTGGCAAACTATGGCTACACCTTC.

This clone was detected only a few times. The gene calls are TRBV11-2 and TRBJ2-3; 8 nucleotides line up with TRBD2. The V and J ends lost 5 bases and 2 bases, in that order; junction bases with no gene match: 3. This CDR3 region has 14 residues. The germline CDR1 and CDR2 sequences are SGHAT and FQNNGV. CDR3 nucleotide sequence: TGTGCCAGCAGCCCGGGGGGGCCCACAGATACGCAGTATTTT. Protein: CASSPGGPTDTQYF.

The chain has TRBV14 and TRBJ2-7; D is perhaps TRBD1 (6 bases). V shed 4 bases and J shed 0 bases, with 16 bases lying between them. CDR3 length: 16 amino acids. The germline gives CDR1 SGHDN, CDR2 FVKESK. In nucleotides, the CDR3 is TGTGCCAGCAGCCGGGGGCGGGCAGACATCTCCTACGAGCAGTACTTC. It codes for CASSRGRADISYEQYF.

This clone was counted between two and nine times. The same CDR3 arises from other DNA sequences in this sample as well. The chain uses TRBV4-1 and TRBJ1-2, with D possibly being TRBD1 (5 bases). CDR3 length equals 13 residues. CDR1 and CDR2 (germline): MGHRA, YSYEKL. The V gene lost 2 bases and the J gene lost 7 bases, with 11 bases spanning the gap. The CDR3 spells CASSQPDRRGYTF. In nucleotides, the CDR3 is TGCGCCAGCAGCCAACCCGACAGACGTGGCTACACCTTC.

This chain uses TRBV18 with TRBJ2-5, with D perhaps TRBD1 or TRBD2 (5 bases each). CDR3 length: 14 residues. Germline V gene sequence: CDR1 KGHSH, CDR2 LQKENI. Trimming left V 3 bases short and J 4 bases short, with 12 bases between. The CDR3, as DNA: TGTGCCAGCTCACCTCCGGGGCCGGGAGAGACCCAGTACTTC. This codes for CASSPPGPGETQYF.

This clone was seen only a few times. This sequence joins TRBV7-2 and TRBJ2-2; D unclear. This CDR3 comprises 13 residues. V was clipped by 4 bases and J by 4 bases, with 7 bases between them. The germline gives CDR1 SGHTA, CDR2 FQGNSA. The chain's CDR3 is CASSYLVTGELFF. CDR3 nucleotide sequence: TGTGCCAGCAGCTACCTTGTCACCGGGGAGCTGTTTTTT.

In its sample, this clone was seen a few times. The rearrangement joins TRBV10-3 to TRBJ2-1, with TRBD2 identical over 9 bases. CDR3 size: 14 residues. The junction had 8 bases not matched to a gene; V was cut back by 11 bases and J by 3 bases. Germline V gene lookup returns CDR1 ENHRY and CDR2 SYGVKD. For the CDR3, the DNA is TGTGCCGTTACCCGAGCGGGGGGCTACAATGAGCAGTTCTTC. Translation gives CAVTRAGGYNEQFF.

This clone has only a few counts. Other DNA sequences in the sample encode the same CDR3. The gene calls are TRBV15 and TRBJ1-2; D may be TRBD1 (6 bases). V gave up 3 bases and J gave up 6 bases, with 17 bases separating them. This CDR3 has 15 amino acids. Germline V gene sequence: CDR1 LNHNV, CDR2 YYDKDF (reference sequence). The DNA of the CDR3 is TGTGCCACCAGCAGTGATGGGCGGGGGCGGGATGGCTACACCTTC. Protein: CATSSDGRGRDGYTF.

This clone showed up just a few times. The V and J genes are TRBV30 and TRBJ2-7; 7 bases align to TRBD2. The CDR3 length is 13 residues. With V trimmed by 0 bases and J by 6 bases, 5 bases remained unmatched. Looked up from germline, CDR1 is GTSNPN and CDR2 is SVGIG (reference sequence). The CDR3 DNA reads as TGTGCCTGGAGTGTGGGAGGGGCCGGCGAGCAGTACTTC. Translation: CAWSVGGAGEQYF.

There are a few counts of this clone. The chain uses TRBV5-8 and TRBJ1-1; D not resolved. Per germline, CDR1 SGHTS and CDR2 YDEGEE. The CDR3 sequence is 14 residues long. Between the trimmed V and J ends, which lost 2 bases and 1 base, there was a span of 9 bases. This chain's CDR3 is CASSFDGRNTEAFF. The CDR3 nucleotides read TGTGCCAGCAGCTTTGACGGACGGAACACTGAAGCTTTCTTT.

This clone has more than one count but fewer than ten. V is TRBV28 and J is TRBJ1-1; TRBD1 agrees at 7 bases. The CDR3 sequence is 13 residues long. Trimming took 3 bases from V and 6 from J; bases not matched to a gene: 4. CDR1 is MDHEN, CDR2 SYDVKM, per germline. The CDR3: CASSLRQGAEAFF. In DNA form, the CDR3 reads TGTGCCAGCAGTTTGCGACAGGGCGCTGAAGCTTTCTTT.

The rearrangement links TRBV6-5 to TRBJ1-3; D is perhaps TRBD1 (5 bases). The germline gives CDR1 MNHEY, CDR2 SVGAGI. Deletions cut 2 bases from V and 4 bases from J, with 9 bases between. CDR3 length: 14 residues. The CDR3 here is CASSYRGGGNTIYF. CDR3 DNA: TGTGCCAGCAGTTACAGGGGTGGCGGAAACACCATATATTTT.

This clone appeared a few times. The chain recombines TRBV5-1 with TRBJ1-1; 8 bases agree with TRBD1. The CDR3 runs 15 residues. The ends lost 4 bases at V and 0 bases at J; junction bases unmatched: 5. Germline V gene lookup returns CDR1 SGHRS and CDR2 YFSETQ. CDR3: CASSGRQGMNTEAFF. DNA for the CDR3: TGCGCCAGCAGCGGGAGACAGGGGATGAACACTGAAGCTTTCTTT.

In its sample, this clone was seen many times. The chain is built from TRBV5-1 and TRBJ2-3; a weak D match, TRBD2 (5 bases). In germline, CDR1 is SGHRS, CDR2 YFSETQ. There are 18 residues in the CDR3. Trimming took off 3 bases at V and 0 bases at J, with 20 bases between the two ends. CDR3 loop: CASSSSRASWTSTDTQYF. For the CDR3, the DNA is TGCGCCAGCAGCTCCTCGAGGGCTAGCTGGACTAGCACAGATACGCAGTATTTT.

The chain uses TRBV19 and TRBJ2-3, with a possible D match to TRBD1 (6 bases). The CDR3 runs 12 residues. V lost 7 bases, J lost 8 bases, and 13 bases lay in between. The germline gives CDR1 LNHDA, CDR2 SQIVND (reference sequence). CDR3: CASIGGDSTQYF. The CDR3 DNA sequence: TGTGCCAGTATAGGGGGTGACAGTACGCAGTATTTT.

This clone was seen only a few times. The CDR3 DNA reads as TGTGCCAGCAGTTTTAACACCCTTAGCGCAGATACGCAGTATTTT. Amino acids: CASSFNTLSADTQYF. The J gene is TRBJ2-3, the V gene TRBV7-2; D may be TRBD2 (5 bases). CDR3 size: 15 residues. The germline V gene has CDR1 SGHTA and CDR2 FQGNSA. V was shortened by 6 bases and J by 4 bases, with 17 bases between the two germline ends.

There are many counts of this clone. This chain joins TRBV23-1 and TRBJ1-6; D gene unclear. TRBV23-1 carries the ORF label, with uncertain function. This CDR3 has 16 amino acids. V gave up 4 bases and J gave up 2 bases, with 12 bases separating them. CDR3 sequence: CASSPLRKAYNSPLHF. The DNA for the CDR3 is TGCGCCAGCAGTCCCCTGAGGAAGGCCTATAATTCACCCCTCCACTTT.

The V and J genes are TRBV30 and TRBJ1-5; D gene ambiguous. Trimming stripped 8 bases from V and 4 bases from J, with 12 bases between. The CDR3 extends over 12 amino acids. The V gene's germline CDR1 is GTSNPN and CDR2 SVGIG (reference sequence). CDR3 loop: CAAEINNQPQHF. The CDR3 DNA is TGTGCCGCGGAGATCAATAATCAGCCCCAGCATTTT.

This sequence joins TRBV28 and TRBJ2-7, with D tentatively TRBD2 (5 bases). There are 15 residues in the CDR3. CDR1 and CDR2 from the germline V gene are MDHEN and SYDVKM. Deletions cut 3 bases from V and 0 bases from J, with 12 bases between. As DNA, the CDR3 is TGTGCCAGCAGTTTGACTACCTCTACCTCCTACGAGCAGTACTTC. Its protein is CASSLTTSTSYEQYF.

The rearrangement uses TRBV2 and TRBJ2-5; tentatively, D is TRBD1 or TRBD2 (7 bases each). Germline-derived CDR1 and CDR2 are SNHLY and FYNNEI. The CDR3 totals 14 residues. The V end was cut by 7 bases, the J end by 4 bases, with 16 bases between. This CDR3 is CASIRSGTVETQYF. CDR3 nucleotides: TGTGCCAGCATTCGAAGCGGGACAGTAGAGACCCAGTACTTC.

The chain carries TRBV4-1 and TRBJ1-2; D not certain. The V gene's germline CDR1 is MGHRA and CDR2 YSYEKL. Trimming left V 0 bases short and J 0 bases short, with 8 bases between. The CDR3 contains 15 residues. The CDR3 DNA follows: TGCGCCAGCAGCCAAGATCCCTCGACTAACTATGGCTACACCTTC. Translating it yields CASSQDPSTNYGYTF.

This clone was counted many times. The rearrangement joins TRBV29-1 to TRBJ2-3; 12 positions match TRBD2. This CDR3 comprises 14 residues. V was clipped by 4 bases and J by 4 bases; unmatched bases: 3. Germline V gives CDR1 SQVTM, CDR2 ANQGSEA. The CDR3 DNA is TGCAGCGTTGGAGCTAGCGGGGGGGCAGATACGCAGTATTTT. Residues: CSVGASGGADTQYF.

This clone was seen a handful of times. The CDR3 DNA reads as TGTGCCAGCAGGGACCGGGAATATAATTCACCCCTCCACTTT. It codes for CASRDREYNSPLHF. The chain carries TRBV6-6 and TRBJ1-6; D remains unclear. Looked up from germline, CDR1 is MNHNY and CDR2 is SVGAGI (reference sequence). Deletions cut 6 bases from V and 4 bases from J, with 10 bases between. This CDR3 contains 14 residues.

V and J are TRBV4-1 and TRBJ1-6; D is undetermined. Trimming stripped 0 bases from V and 7 bases from J, with 4 bases between. Germline loops: CDR1 MGHRA, CDR2 YSYEKL. The CDR3 length is 13 residues. Here the CDR3 reads CASSQETNSPLHF. CDR3 bases: TGCGCCAGCAGCCAAGAAACGAATTCACCCCTCCACTTT.